The T cell receptor (beta chain) under discussion was sequenced for a study of T-cell memory formation after mild COVID-19 (dated by TCRdb to 2020 to 2022). About the investigation overall: TCR sequence clusters from the two donors were largely donor specific. The cohort comprised two young, previously healthy adult volunteers, one female and one male. Longitudinal TCRalpha and TCRbeta repertoire sequencing tracked T-cell clones expanding and contracting after mild COVID-19 in a couple of donors. General conclusions and limits of the study: Contracting CD4+ clones were located mainly in the CM and EM memory subsets, whereas CD8+ clones were found to be enriched in EMRA. Some responding clones were detected in pre-infection memory, suggesting pre-existing cross-reactive memory T cells joined the SARS-CoV-2 response. Only two mild cases were covered in the study, and larger cohorts including severe cases with pre-infection samples were considered necessary. Clones that contracted from day 15 to 85 showed balanced CD4/CD8 phenotypes, whereas a second wave of clones that expanded from day 15 to 37 leaned towards CD4+. Whether the second-wave clones peaking on day 37 were SARS-CoV-2 specific was not confirmed.

The reads were generated on an Illumina NovaSeq 6000. cDNA libraries for TCRalpha and TCRbeta were prepared by 5'RACE using constant-segment primers, with sample barcodes and unique molecular identifiers added. RNA was extracted from every sample with Trizol reagent. Libraries were amplified in two PCR steps, with a second sample barcode and Illumina TruSeq adapters added in the second step. Sequencing of libraries was performed on an Illumina NovaSeq with 2 x 150 bp paired-end reads. From the authors' description of their analysis: With migec v1.2.7, reads were demultiplexed and then collapsed into UMI-guided consensus sequences. With mixcr v2.1.11, UMI consensuses were aligned to TRA and TRB V and J templates and assembled into clonotypes. Clonotypes were classified as expanded or contracted when called significant by both edgeR and NoisET, with noise models trained on biological replicates. For edgeR calls, a false discovery rate-adjusted p below 0.01 and a log2 fold-change threshold of 1 were applied. As an exploratory analysis of dynamics, PCA with hierarchical clustering was applied to max-normalized trajectories of the 1000 most abundant clonotypes. Each responding clone was given a CD4 or CD8 phenotype based on the CD4+ and CD8+ repertoires, which had been sequenced separately. TCRdb passed the public sequencing reads through fastp at Q25 and MiXCR, retaining productive beta sequences. Each CDR3 protein appears once, grouped with its most common genes and DNA. In this record, the V and J calls reflect TCRdb's handling and not the investigators' own analysis. A total of 150,000 or so distinct CDR3 sequences appear in this sample, around a third of them only once. In total, the top ten clones hold about 12% of the sample.

As encoded in the germline V gene, CDR1 is SGHRS while CDR2 is YFSETQ. Trimming at the junction amounts to 3 bases on V and 5 bases on J, and the germline ends lie 5 bases apart. There are 11 amino acids in the CDR3, from cysteine to phenylalanine inclusive. Just CDR3 DNA is preserved here, 33 bases in frame from base 1. PBMCs were isolated by Ficoll-Paque density gradient centrifugation. This clonotype was seen at least ten times. This receptor's antigen is unknown. Per-nucleotide qualities are absent, and no much larger clonotype sits a single base away. The TCR comes from an adult woman who had mild COVID-19 (a few samples of this study predate the infection). The sample titles of this study are shuffled in the database, so cell type and time point are left out; the donor was told from shared clones. Sequencing input: PBMCs or a T cell subset sorted from them (not recorded which). The receptor chain draws on TRBV5-1 and TRBJ1-1, with the D gene not clear enough to name. The CDR3: CASSSETEAFF. At the DNA level, the sequence is TGCGCCAGCAGCTCAGAAACTGAAGCTTTCTTT.